This T cell receptor (beta chain) emerged from a study of CD8+CD57+ T cells in acquired aplastic anemia (dated by TCRdb to the late 2010s). Study-level background: On average, sorted CD4+ and CD8+ cells yielded around 3.1 ug of extracted DNA, with a range of about 0.17 to 27.4 ug. CD8+CD57+ expansion was defined as frequency above the mean frequency observed in healthy subjects. Points the paper makes about the study in general: Although roughly 30 CD8+ CDR3 sequences were shared by patients and controls, these sequences appeared highly expressed in patients and within the immunodominant clones of patients. No significant difference in CD8+ Simpson's diversity was found between patients and healthy controls (P=0.060).

Patients chosen for sequencing had shown expansion of CD8+CD57+ cells by flow cytometry. All patients had severe acquired aplastic anemia diagnosed by International Study of Aplastic Anemia and Agranulocytosis and Camitta criteria. No therapy had been received by the patients at the time of blood sampling. In the study, sorted CD4+ and CD8+ blood T cells from patients with severe aplastic anemia and from healthy subjects underwent deep sequencing of TCR repertoires. In the USA, patient enrollment took place under clinicaltrials.gov protocols 00001620, 01623167, 00001397, 00071045, 00081523 and 00961064. Ficoll-Paque density gradient centrifugation was used to isolate peripheral blood mononuclear cells. Before DNA extraction, CD4+ and CD8+ T cells were sorted with FACS or magnetic beads. Trimming takes 0 bases from V and 3 bases from J, and the germline ends sit 12 bases apart. The germline V gene provides CDR1 MGHRA and CDR2 YSYEKL. From cysteine to phenylalanine, the CDR3 is 16 amino acids long. Of all the DNA, just the CDR3 is kept, 48 bases in frame from base 1.

Profiling of TCR beta VDJ combinations and CDR3 sequences used genomic DNA as the template. TCR repertoire sequencing was run on an Illumina HiSeq 2000. The authors' analysis ran thus. Repertoire assessment relied on Simpson's diversity index, CDR3 size and DJ length profiles, and TRBV/TRBJ rearrangement plots. The immunodominant clone was defined as the most abundant DNA sequence in deep sequencing data. CDR3 amino acid sequences were screened for sharing across subjects and compared with published repertoires and the VDJdb database. Through fastp at Q25 and MiXCR, TCRdb rebuilt clones from the public reads, retaining in-frame beta chains. When rows share a CDR3 protein, they turn into one entry using the most common DNA and genes. The V and J calls, along with clone size, are taken from TCRdb and not from the paper's own processing. For this sample there are around 500,000 distinct CDR3 sequences; approximately 32% appear just once. Less than 0.85% of the sample is taken by the ten largest.

This clonotype has only a few counts. Its antigen remains unidentified. Per-base quality was not reported, and no clone a single base away is much larger than it. The source material was sorted CD4+, CD8+, or CD8+CD57+ T cells (not recorded which) from PBMCs. The chain uses TRBV4-1 and TRBJ1-5, with no confident D gene call. The TCR originated in a human donor with aplastic anemia. The DNA reads as follows: TGCGCCAGCAGCCAAGATACCGGACGGGTCAATCAGCCCCAGCATTTT. Translation gives CASSQDTGRVNQPQHF.